This T cell receptor (beta chain) came from a study of blood T cells in healthy people across ages. Study-level information: For every two T cells, template switching captured about one barcoded beta molecule.

This clonotype has a count of ten or more. What it binds is unknown. Study findings and constraints: Roughly linear age-related decline in beta diversity appeared, significant by age around 36.

Then a second PCR, running about 7 to 11 cycles, was carried out with a sample-barcoded 5' primer and a J-beta primer mix. TCRdb independently ran MiXCR on the 5' RACE reads; one entry per CDR3 protein. The sample includes over 950,000 distinct CDR3 sequences, roughly two fifths of them seen just once. Germline CDR1 SGDLS, CDR2 YYNGEE. The V end lost 5 bases, the J end lost 4 bases, and 6 bases lay between the germline ends. This CDR3 has 11 residues. The genes are TRBV9 and TRBJ1-2; D remains unclear. The TCR sequence derives from a man between 18 and 29 years old in good health. The sample was blood. CDR3: CASSASYGYTF. In nucleotides, the CDR3 is TGTGCCAGCAGTGCTAGCTATGGCTACACCTTC. Full variable domain (remainder filled in from reference TRBV9 and TRBJ1-2): DSGVTQTPKHLITATGQRVTLRCSPRSGDLSVYWYQQSLDQGLQFLIQYYNGEERAKGNILERFSAQQFPDLHSELNLSSLELGDSALYFCASSASYGYTFGSGTRLTVV.